Below are 7 T cell receptor beta chains sequenced from a single sample in a study of T cell responses to AZD1222 COVID-19 vaccine. Libraries were prepared by immunoSEQ multiplex PCR; TCRdb keeps only in-frame clonotypes and omits some of them. The profile shows around 150,000 clones, more than 90% of them singletons. The sample in question was peripheral blood, obtained 28 days after the second AZD1222 dose. These receptor sequences come from an adult who received the AZD1222 COVID-19 vaccine.

The chain recombines TRBV5-1 with TRBJ2-3, with D uncertain. Germline V gene sequence: CDR1 SGHRS, CDR2 YFSETQ. V dropped 4 bases and J dropped 6 bases, with 6 bases sitting between them. CDR3 length: 11 residues. CDR3 sequence: CASSQEDTQYF. DNA of the CDR3: TGCGCCAGCAGCCAGGAGGATACGCAGTATTTT.

The chain recombines TRBV2 with TRBJ1-5; maybe TRBD1 (6 bases). The V gene's germline CDR1 is SNHLY and CDR2 FYNNEI. There are 14 residues in the CDR3. The V end lost 6 bases, the J end lost 6 bases, and 15 bases lay between the germline ends. The chain's CDR3 is CASSEGGRIQPQHF. CDR3 DNA sequence: TGTGCCAGCAGCGAGGGGGGGCGCATTCAGCCCCAGCATTTT.

The chain employs TRBV23-1 and TRBJ1-2, with TRBD1 matching over 7 bases. TRBV23-1 is given ORF status, its function remaining uncertain. The CDR3 totals 14 residues. V shed 4 bases, J shed 0 bases, and the junction held 2 bases outside the gene matches. The CDR3 loop reads CASSLTGTNYGYTF. DNA of the CDR3: TGCGCCAGCAGTCTGACAGGGACTAACTATGGCTACACCTTC.

This sequence joins TRBV2 and TRBJ2-1; 12 nucleotides agree with TRBD2. The CDR3 extends over 17 amino acids. J lost 0 bases, V lost 4 bases, and 4 bases had no gene match. The germline CDR1 and CDR2 sequences are SNHLY and FYNNEI. The CDR3 nucleotides read TGTGCCAGCAGTGGACGACTAGCGGGAGACTCCTACAATGAGCAGTTCTTC. Protein sequence: CASSGRLAGDSYNEQFF.

The chain recombines TRBV19 with TRBJ1-4; D is unclear. CDR3 length equals 15 residues. V dropped 4 bases and J dropped 0 bases, with 9 bases sitting between them. Germline-derived CDR1 and CDR2 are LNHDA and SQIVND (reference sequence). The CDR3 sequence: CASSKQSATNEKLFF. The CDR3 nucleotides are TGTGCCAGTAGTAAACAGTCTGCAACTAATGAAAAACTGTTTTTT.

This chain's CDR3 is CASSEYQGSNYGYTF. The CDR3 coding sequence is TGTGCCAGCAGTGAATATCAGGGGAGTAACTATGGCTACACCTTC. This sequence joins TRBV25-1 and TRBJ1-2, with a possible D match to TRBD1 (6 bases). The CDR3 is 15 residues long. V gave up 0 bases and J gave up 1 base, with 9 bases separating them. Germline V gives CDR1 MGHDK, CDR2 SYGVNS.

In its sample, this clone was seen once. The genes are TRBV3-1 (or the pseudogene TRBV3-2) and TRBJ2-3; 7 positions match TRBD2. The germline CDR1 and CDR2 sequences are LGHDT and YNNKEL (reference sequence). The CDR3 is 14 amino acids. Germline trimming cut 2 bases from V and 9 bases from J; bases unmatched to any gene: 8. CDR3 loop: CASSQNPSGSTQYF. The CDR3 DNA is TGTGCCAGCAGCCAAAACCCTAGCGGTTCAACGCAGTATTTT.